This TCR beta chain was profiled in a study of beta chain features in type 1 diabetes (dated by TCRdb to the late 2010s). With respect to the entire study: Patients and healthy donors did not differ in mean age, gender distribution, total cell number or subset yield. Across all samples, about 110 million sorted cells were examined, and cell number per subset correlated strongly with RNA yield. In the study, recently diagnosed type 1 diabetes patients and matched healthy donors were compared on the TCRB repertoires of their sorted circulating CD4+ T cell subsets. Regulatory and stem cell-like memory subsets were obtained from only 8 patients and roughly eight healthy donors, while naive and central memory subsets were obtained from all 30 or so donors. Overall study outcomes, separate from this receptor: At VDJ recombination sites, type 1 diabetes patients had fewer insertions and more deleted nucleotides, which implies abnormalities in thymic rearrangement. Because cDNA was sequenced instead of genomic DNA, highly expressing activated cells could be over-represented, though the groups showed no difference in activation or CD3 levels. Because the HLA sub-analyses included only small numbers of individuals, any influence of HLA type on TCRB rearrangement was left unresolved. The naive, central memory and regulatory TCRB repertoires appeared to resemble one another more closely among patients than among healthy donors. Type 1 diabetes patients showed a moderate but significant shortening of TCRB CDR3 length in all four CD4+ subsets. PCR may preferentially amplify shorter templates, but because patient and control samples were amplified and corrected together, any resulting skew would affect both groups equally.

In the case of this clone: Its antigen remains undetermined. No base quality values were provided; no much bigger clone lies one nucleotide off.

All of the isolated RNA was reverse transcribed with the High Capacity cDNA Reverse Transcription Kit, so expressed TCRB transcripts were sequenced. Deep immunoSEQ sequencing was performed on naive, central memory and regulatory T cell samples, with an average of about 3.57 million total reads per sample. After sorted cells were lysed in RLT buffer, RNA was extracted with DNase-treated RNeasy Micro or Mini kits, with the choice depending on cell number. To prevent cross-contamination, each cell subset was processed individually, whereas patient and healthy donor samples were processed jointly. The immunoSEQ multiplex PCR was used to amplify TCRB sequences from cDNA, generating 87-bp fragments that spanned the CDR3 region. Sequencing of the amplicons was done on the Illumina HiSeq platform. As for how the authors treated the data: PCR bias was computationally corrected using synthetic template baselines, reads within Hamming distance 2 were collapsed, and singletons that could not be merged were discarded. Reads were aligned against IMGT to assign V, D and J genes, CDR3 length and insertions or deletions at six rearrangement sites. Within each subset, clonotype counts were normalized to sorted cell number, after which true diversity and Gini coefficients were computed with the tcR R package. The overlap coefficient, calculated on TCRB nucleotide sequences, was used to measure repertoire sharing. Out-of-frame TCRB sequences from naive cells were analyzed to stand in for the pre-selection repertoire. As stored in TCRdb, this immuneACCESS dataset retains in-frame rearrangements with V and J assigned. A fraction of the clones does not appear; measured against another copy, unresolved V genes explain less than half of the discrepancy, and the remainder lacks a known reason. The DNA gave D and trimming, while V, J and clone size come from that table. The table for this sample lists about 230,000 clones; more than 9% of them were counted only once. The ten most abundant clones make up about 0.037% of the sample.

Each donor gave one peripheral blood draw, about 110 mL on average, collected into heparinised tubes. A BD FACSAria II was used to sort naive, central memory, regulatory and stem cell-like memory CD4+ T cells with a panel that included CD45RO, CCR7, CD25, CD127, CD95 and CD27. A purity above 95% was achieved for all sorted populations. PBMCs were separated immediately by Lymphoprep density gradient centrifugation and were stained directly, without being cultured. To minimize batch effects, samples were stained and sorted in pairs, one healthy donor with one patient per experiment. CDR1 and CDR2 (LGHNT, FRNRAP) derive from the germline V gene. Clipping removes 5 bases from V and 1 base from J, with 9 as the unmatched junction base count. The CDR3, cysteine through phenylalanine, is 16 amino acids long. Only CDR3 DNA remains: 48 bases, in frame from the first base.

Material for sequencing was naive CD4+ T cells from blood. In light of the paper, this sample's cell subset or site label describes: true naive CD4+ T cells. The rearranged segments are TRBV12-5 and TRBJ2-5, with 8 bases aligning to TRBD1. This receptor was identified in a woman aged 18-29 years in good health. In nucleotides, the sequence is TGTGCTAGTGGTCCCGATGGACAGGGATTCCAAGAGACCCAGTACTTC. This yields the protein CASGPDGQGFQETQYF. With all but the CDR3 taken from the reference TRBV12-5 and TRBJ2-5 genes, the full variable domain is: DARVTQTPRHKVTEMGQEVTMRCQPILGHNTVFWYRQTMMQGLELLAYFRNRAPLDDSGMPKDRFSAEMPDATLATLKIQPSEPRDSAVYFCASGPDGQGFQETQYFGPGTRLLVL.